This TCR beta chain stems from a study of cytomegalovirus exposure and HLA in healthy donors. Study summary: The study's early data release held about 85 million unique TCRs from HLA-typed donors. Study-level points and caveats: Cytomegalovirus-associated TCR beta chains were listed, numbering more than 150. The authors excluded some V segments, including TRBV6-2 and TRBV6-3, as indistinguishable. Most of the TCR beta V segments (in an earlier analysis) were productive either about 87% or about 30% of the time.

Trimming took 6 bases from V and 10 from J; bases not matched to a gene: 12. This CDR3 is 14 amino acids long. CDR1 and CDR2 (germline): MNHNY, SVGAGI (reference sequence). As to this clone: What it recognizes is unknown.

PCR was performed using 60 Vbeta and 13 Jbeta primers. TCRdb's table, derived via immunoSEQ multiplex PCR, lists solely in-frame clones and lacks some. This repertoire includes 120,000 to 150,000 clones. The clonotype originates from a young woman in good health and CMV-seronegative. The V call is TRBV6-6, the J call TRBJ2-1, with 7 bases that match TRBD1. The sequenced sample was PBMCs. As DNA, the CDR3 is TGTGCCAGCAGACAAGGACAGGACGCTCGGGAGCAGTTCTTC. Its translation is CASRQGQDAREQFF.